Below are 20 T cell receptor beta chains sequenced from a single sample in a study of beta chain features in type 1 diabetes. Study-wide results and caveats: In every one of the four CD4+ subsets, TCRB CDR3s were moderately but significantly shorter in Type 1 diabetes patients.

Sequenced material consisted of expressed TCRB transcripts (all of the isolated RNA was reverse transcribed). Assay: immunoSEQ multiplex PCR; the TCRdb copy retains only in-frame clones and omits some. This table holds 400,000 or so clones, 10% to 15% found once. What these receptors recognize is not known. Sequencing used naive CD4+ T cells from blood. These receptor sequences come from a woman aged 18 to 35 with type 1 diabetes.

CDR3 amino acids: CAWSVRERIAKNIQYF. CDR3 bases: TGTGCCTGGAGTGTACGGGAACGTATAGCCAAAAACATTCAGTACTTC. This chain connects TRBV30 to TRBJ2-4, with a tentative D call TRBD2 (5 bases). Trimming shortened V by 0 bases and J by 0 bases, and 12 bases separated the two germline ends. CDR3 length: 16 amino acids. Germline V gene lookup returns CDR1 GTSNPN and CDR2 SVGIG (reference sequence). Full variable domain (remainder filled in from reference TRBV30 and TRBJ2-4): SQTIHQWPATLVQPVGSPLSLECTVEGTSNPNLYWYRQAAGRGLQLLFYSVGIGQISSEVPQNLSASRPQDRQFILSSKKLLLSDSGFYLCAWSVRERIAKNIQYFGAGTRLSVL.

The rearrangement uses TRBV11-2 and TRBJ2-3, with 7 bases matching TRBD1. The CDR3 is made up of 14 amino acids. Per germline, CDR1 SGHAT and CDR2 FQNNGV. With 8 bases clipped from V and 0 bases from J, the junction kept 5 bases outside the gene matches. The CDR3 loop is CASGKTGSTDTQYF. The CDR3 DNA follows: TGTGCCAGCGGGAAGACAGGGAGCACAGATACGCAGTATTTT.

This chain connects TRBV25-1 to TRBJ1-6; the D is unclear. The CDR3 is 15 amino acids. V was shortened by 3 bases and J by 6 bases, with 12 bases between the two germline ends. Looked up from germline, CDR1 is MGHDK and CDR2 is SYGVNS. The CDR3 region is CASSDSPLTNSPLHF. In nucleotides, the CDR3 is TGTGCCAGCAGTGATTCGCCGCTAACTAATTCACCCCTCCACTTT.

Only a few counts were recorded for this clone. The chain links TRBV10-3 to TRBJ1-5; D not certain. The V gene's germline CDR1 is ENHRY and CDR2 SYGVKD. The CDR3 runs 19 residues. Trimming left V 2 bases short and J 0 bases short, with 20 bases between. The CDR3 region is CAISEALGSSLYSNQPQHF. In nucleotides, the CDR3 is TGTGCCATCAGTGAGGCCTTGGGCAGCTCTCTATATAGCAATCAGCCCCAGCATTTT.

This clone showed up just a few times. This chain links TRBV25-1 with TRBJ1-4; TRBD1 matches 8 bases. Germline CDR1 and CDR2: MGHDK and SYGVNS. The junction had 6 bases not matched to a gene; V was cut back by 5 bases and J by 7 bases. The CDR3 contains 14 residues. The CDR3 spells CASSQSGGGEKLFF. In DNA, the CDR3 is TGTGCCAGCAGTCAATCAGGGGGCGGTGAAAAACTGTTTTTT.

This clone was observed a few times. J is TRBJ2-2 and V is TRBV2; 8 nucleotides line up with TRBD2. The CDR3 has 14 residues. Unmatched junction bases numbered 7, after V lost 8 bases and J lost 5 bases. CDR1 is SNHLY, CDR2 FYNNEI, per germline. Here the CDR3 reads CASAPAGVTGELFF. The CDR3 nucleotides are TGTGCCAGCGCCCCAGCGGGAGTAACCGGGGAGCTGTTTTTT.

Remarks on this clone: Other DNA sequences of this sample code for an identical CDR3. The V gene is TRBV18, the J gene TRBJ2-5, with D possibly being TRBD1 (5 bases). Germline V gives CDR1 KGHSH, CDR2 LQKENI. Trimming left V 3 bases short and J 3 bases short, with 5 bases between. CDR3 length equals 12 residues. The CDR3 protein is CASSPTEETQYF. CDR3 nucleotides: TGTGCCAGCTCACCGACAGAAGAGACCCAGTACTTC.

This clone was observed a few times. The chain couples TRBV19 to TRBJ1-1; D is unresolved. Germline assignment: CDR1 LNHDA and CDR2 SQIVND (reference sequence). The CDR3 covers 12 residues. Trimming left V 5 bases short and J 4 bases short, with 8 bases between. CDR3 sequence (DNA): TGTGCCAGTAGTTTTCGGTCCACTGAAGCTTTCTTT. Translated, it gives CASSFRSTEAFF.

The chain employs TRBV6-4 and TRBJ2-7, with a possible D match to TRBD1 (6 bases). The germline gives CDR1 MRHNA, CDR2 SNTAGT. There are 12 residues in the CDR3. Trimming took off 8 bases at V and 4 bases at J, with 12 bases between the two ends. CDR3 loop: CASFTRGYEQYF. CDR3 DNA: TGTGCCAGCTTCACTAGGGGGTACGAGCAGTACTTC.

The V gene is TRBV4-3, the J gene TRBJ2-5; maybe TRBD2 (5 bases). This CDR3 has 15 residues. Per germline, CDR1 LGHNA and CDR2 YSLEER. Trimming removed 4 bases at V and 3 bases at J, with 15 bases between. CDR3 in DNA: TGCGCCAGCAGCCTCGGTCCGGGATCGGAAGAGACCCAGTACTTC. Translated, it gives CASSLGPGSEETQYF.

The DNA for the CDR3 is TGTGCCAGCAGTGGCAGGGGGCGAGTATCCGAGCAGTACTTC. This encodes CASSGRGRVSEQYF. The V call is TRBV25-1, the J call TRBJ2-7; 8 bases fit TRBD1. J was trimmed by 6 bases and V by 4 bases; bases with no gene match: 8. The CDR3 contains 14 residues. CDR1 is MGHDK, CDR2 SYGVNS, per germline.

The chain combines TRBV4-3 with TRBJ2-2; no reliable D call. CDR1 and CDR2 from the germline V gene are LGHNA and YSLEER. CDR3 size: 14 residues. Trimming shortened V by 1 base and J by 3 bases, and 6 bases separated the two germline ends. The CDR3 sequence is CASSQVPYTGELFF. The CDR3 DNA follows: TGCGCCAGCAGCCAAGTTCCATACACCGGGGAGCTGTTTTTT.

This clone was seen a few times. V gene TRBV7-8 combines with J gene TRBJ1-1, with D perhaps TRBD1 (6 bases). Trimming removed 11 bases from V and 1 base from J, with 20 bases in between. The CDR3 spans 15 residues. Germline values: CDR1 SGHVS, CDR2 FQNEAQ. CDR3 sequence (DNA): TGTGCCTCTACGGACAGCTTAACCCCGAACACTGAAGCTTTCTTT. This sequence encodes CASTDSLTPNTEAFF. The full variable domain, rest sourced from reference TRBV7-8 and TRBJ1-1, is GAGVSQSPRYKVAKRGQDVALRCDPISGHVSLFWYQQALGQGPEFLTYFQNEAQLDKSGLPSDRFFAERPEGSVSTLKIQRTQQEDSAVYLCASTDSLTPNTEAFFGQGTRLTVV.

This rearrangement joins TRBV29-1 to TRBJ2-7; 8 nucleotides align to TRBD2. Germline assignment: CDR1 SQVTM and CDR2 ANQGSEA. V was clipped by 1 base and J by 3 bases; unmatched bases: 2. The CDR3 totals 13 residues. The CDR3 nucleotides are TGCAGCGTTGAAGTGGGACTAGGCTACGAGCAGTACTTC. Protein sequence: CSVEVGLGYEQYF.

The chain carries TRBV13 and TRBJ1-3; 7 nucleotides agree with TRBD1. The CDR3 is 12 amino acids. The germline V gene has CDR1 PRHDT and CDR2 FYEKMQ (reference sequence). The trim removed 11 bases at V and 3 bases at J, leaving 4 bases unmatched. CDR3 bases: TGTGCCGCCGGGACAGATGGAAACACCATATATTTT. Translating it yields CAAGTDGNTIYF.

The gene calls are TRBV29-1 and TRBJ2-5, with D uncertain. This CDR3 spans 12 amino acids. From germline, CDR1 is SQVTM and CDR2 ANQGSEA. The V gene lost 4 bases and the J gene lost 2 bases, with 8 bases spanning the gap. CDR3 region: CSVVLPQETQYF. CDR3 bases: TGCAGCGTTGTTCTACCGCAAGAGACCCAGTACTTC.

The genes are TRBV7-9 and TRBJ1-6; 9 nucleotides align to TRBD1. The germline V gene encodes CDR1 SEHNR and CDR2 FQNEAQ (reference sequence). CDR3 length: 16 residues. V lost 5 bases, J lost 4 bases, and 6 bases stayed unmatched. As DNA, the CDR3 is TGTGCCAGCAGCCGGGACAGGGATCAATATAATTCACCCCTCCACTTT. As protein: CASSRDRDQYNSPLHF.

J is TRBJ2-3 and V is TRBV6-5; 12 bases align to TRBD2. V lost 5 bases to trimming and J lost 4 bases; unmatched junction nucleotides: 1. This CDR3 has 14 residues. Per germline, CDR1 MNHEY and CDR2 SVGAGI. This CDR3 reads CASSRLAGADTQYF. The CDR3 coding sequence is TGTGCCAGCAGTCGACTAGCGGGGGCAGATACGCAGTATTTT.

The V and J genes are TRBV27 and TRBJ1-1; 8 bases fit TRBD1. The J segment lost 5 bases and the V segment lost 2 bases, leaving 7 bases of the junction unmatched. The CDR3 covers 15 residues. Germline loops: CDR1 MNHEY, CDR2 SMNVEV (reference sequence). Written as DNA, the CDR3 is TGTGCCAGCAGTTTAACAGGGGGAGAGAGGACTGAAGCTTTCTTT. Translation gives CASSLTGGERTEAFF.

In its sample, this clone was seen a few times. The chain is built from TRBV29-1 and TRBJ2-7; 9 nucleotides align to TRBD1. With V trimmed by 4 bases and J by 1 base, 2 bases remained unmatched. The CDR3 totals 13 residues. CDR1 SQVTM and CDR2 ANQGSEA come from the germline V gene. The CDR3: CSVGGTGSYEQYF. In DNA, the CDR3 is TGCAGCGTTGGGGGGACAGGGTCCTACGAGCAGTACTTC.